The TCR beta chain under discussion was sequenced for a study of blood T cell repertoires in COVID-19. The overall study: Collection of acute and convalescent COVID-19 samples took place in the United States, Italy and Spain. Nucleic acid was either cDNA or gDNA, and it came from T cells, B-cell-depleted T cells, or PBMCs.

The junction had 6 bases not matched to a gene; V was cut back by 1 base and J by 2 bases. Germline-derived CDR1 and CDR2 are SGHTA and FQGNSA. CDR3 length equals 16 residues. In the study's own analysis: Amplification with reference gene primers provided the estimates of nucleated cell counts. Produced via immunoSEQ multiplex PCR; TCRdb's table is partial and in-frame only. V and J calls plus clone size are reproduced from that table; the DNA served to infer D and trimming. The sample shows over 150,000 clones, roughly 84% of them seen only once. This sequence originates from an older man with active or convalescent COVID-19. Material: peripheral blood. The V call is TRBV7-2, the J call TRBJ2-7, with TRBD2 matching 9 bases. The CDR3 loop is CASSLGALAGPYEQYF. In DNA, the CDR3 is TGTGCCAGCAGCTTAGGCGCACTAGCGGGTCCCTACGAGCAGTACTTC.